These T cell receptor beta chains were read from a single sample in a study of blood T cell repertoires in COVID-19. The assay was immunoSEQ multiplex PCR, and TCRdb's table has in-frame clones only and misses some. The profile shows roughly 300,000 clones, about nine tenths of them singletons. Sequenced: peripheral blood. All receptors derive from a woman between 40 and 50 years old who had recovered from COVID-19. Both conserved end residues are part of each CDR3. Fields, in order: clone size, J gene, V gene, D gene, CDR3 DNA, CDR3 protein. D genes are given only for firm matches. Clone size, where shown, is once, few, many, or a class for clones that have expanded.

.	TRBJ2-7	TRBV28	.	TGTGCCAGCAGCAAAGGGGGGGGCTACGAGCAGTACTTC	CASSKGGGYEQYF
.	TRBJ2-3	TRBV5-1	TRBD1	TGCGCCAGCAGCGCCGGGACAGGCACAGATACGCAGTATTTT	CASSAGTGTDTQYF
.	TRBJ1-2	TRBV5-6	.	TGTGCCAGCAGCTTGGCCTACGGCAGGGGAAGCGGCTACACCTTC	CASSLAYGRGSGYTF
.	TRBJ2-2	TRBV19	TRBD1	TGTGCCAGTAATTCCCAGGGCAGGGGGTGGGCCGGGGAGCTGTTTTTT	CASNSQGRGWAGELFF
.	TRBJ2-7	TRBV15	TRBD2	TGTGCCACCAGCAGAGCCCGGGGGGTAGCGCGGTCCTACGAGCAGTACTTC	CATSRARGVARSYEQYF
.	TRBJ2-3	TRBV5-6	.	TGTGCCAGCAGCGTCCCCGGCGCCCTCGGGGATACGCAGTATTTT	CASSVPGALGDTQYF
.	TRBJ2-2	TRBV4-3	TRBD1	TGCGCCAGCAGCCAAGAAGTACAGGGGTCCGGGGAGCTGTTTTTT	CASSQEVQGSGELFF
.	TRBJ1-1	TRBV5-4	.	TGTGCCAGCAGCTCGGAGCCAGAGAACACTGAAGCTTTCTTT	CASSSEPENTEAFF
.	TRBJ2-7	TRBV15	TRBD1	TGTGCCACCAGCAGAGAGAGGGGGCGCGATCCCGAGCAGTACTTC	CATSRERGRDPEQYF
.	TRBJ1-2	TRBV2	TRBD1	TGTGCCAGCACGGACAGGGCGACCTATGGCTACACCTTC	CASTDRATYGYTF
.	TRBJ2-7	TRBV15	TRBD1	TGTGCCACCAGCAGGGAGGACAGGGCATCCTACGAGCAGTACTTC	CATSREDRASYEQYF
.	TRBJ2-7	TRBV6-5	.	TGTGCCAGCAGTACCTCCGGGGCCTACGAGCAGTACTTC	CASSTSGAYEQYF
few	TRBJ2-7	TRBV15	TRBD1	TGTGCCACCAGCAGGGGACAGGGGCCGTACGAGCAGTACTTC	CATSRGQGPYEQYF
few	TRBJ2-7	TRBV5-1	.	TGCGCCAGCAGCTTGGTGGAGGCCCGCGACGAGCAGTACTTC	CASSLVEARDEQYF
.	TRBJ1-1	TRBV27	TRBD1	TGTGCCAGCAGTTACCGGGACAGGGGTTGGGACACTGAAGCTTTCTTT	CASSYRDRGWDTEAFF
.	TRBJ1-2	TRBV5-1	TRBD1	TGCGCCAGCAGCTCTAGGGACAGAATCGGGTACACCTTC	CASSSRDRIGYTF
.	TRBJ2-7	TRBV7-3	TRBD1	TGTGCCAGCAGCGAAGACAGGGGACGGGGCGAGCAGTACTTC	CASSEDRGRGEQYF
once	TRBJ2-3	TRBV30	TRBD2	TGTGCCTGGAGCGCCGGGAGCGGGGGGATTACAGATACGCAGTATTTT	CAWSAGSGGITDTQYF
.	TRBJ2-5	TRBV18	.	TGTGCCAGCTCACCCCGGGACTACCAAGAGACCCAGTACTTC	CASSPRDYQETQYF
.	TRBJ2-3	TRBV5-1	.	TGCGCCAGCAGCCAACTAGTGGCGGCGGATACGCAGTATTTT	CASSQLVAADTQYF
.	TRBJ2-7	TRBV9	.	TGTGCCAGCAGCGTGGTGTCCCCGGGCGAGCAGTACTTC	CASSVVSPGEQYF
.	TRBJ1-2	TRBV5-4	.	TGTGCCAGCAGCTTGGCCTTGCACCTAGCTAACTATGGCTACACCTTC	CASSLALHLANYGYTF
.	TRBJ2-5	TRBV5-1	.	TGCGCCAGCAGCTCCGGCGGTGAGGAGACCCAGTACTTC	CASSSGGEETQYF
.	TRBJ2-1	TRBV11-2	.	TGTGCCAGCAGCTTATTCCCTACCCCCTACACCGGGGTTTACAATGAGCAGTTCTTC	CASSLFPTPYTGVYNEQFF
.	TRBJ1-1	TRBV21-1	.	TGTGCCAGCAGCGGGAGGAACACTGAAGCTTTCTTT	CASSGRNTEAFF
once	TRBJ1-1	TRBV2	TRBD1	TGTGCCAGCACCGCCTTAGACAGGGGAGGGAACACTGAAGCTTTCTTT	CASTALDRGGNTEAFF
.	TRBJ2-7	TRBV4-3	.	TGCGCCAGCAGCCAAAGTATCGACACCGCCAATAGCGTCCCCCCCTACGAGCAGTACTTC	CASSQSIDTANSVPPYEQYF
.	TRBJ2-1	TRBV15	.	TGTGCCACCAGCAGTTACAGGTACAATGAGCAGTTCTTC	CATSSYRYNEQFF
.	TRBJ2-7	TRBV29-1	TRBD1	TGCAGCGTTATCGCCTGGACCAGGGGGCGTATCAACGAGCAGTACTTC	CSVIAWTRGRINEQYF
.	TRBJ1-1	TRBV27	.	TGTGCCACCTCGGGGGGGGACACTGAAGCTTTCTTT	CATSGGDTEAFF
.	TRBJ2-5	TRBV6-2/TRBV6-3	TRBD1	TGTGCCAGCAGTCAGGTGGACAGGGGGCGGGAGACCCAGTACTTC	CASSQVDRGRETQYF
.	TRBJ1-2	TRBV9	TRBD1	TGTGCCAGCAGCGGACAGGGTGACGGCTACACCTTC	CASSGQGDGYTF
.	TRBJ1-3	TRBV7-9	.	TGTGCCAGCAGCTTCGACGGCGGCTCTGGAAACACCATATATTTT	CASSFDGGSGNTIYF
.	TRBJ1-4	TRBV4-3	.	TGCGCCAGCAGCCAAGATTGGATGGCCTGGAGGGAAAAACTGTTTTTT	CASSQDWMAWREKLFF
.	TRBJ2-1	TRBV5-8	TRBD1	TGTGCCAGCAGCTTGGGTCCCGGGACAGGGTACAATGAGCAGTTCTTC	CASSLGPGTGYNEQFF
.	TRBJ1-2	TRBV9	TRBD1	TGTGCCAGCAGCGCAGGGGACAGTCTACAGTATGGCTACACCTTC	CASSAGDSLQYGYTF
few	TRBJ2-7	TRBV4-2	TRBD1	TGTGCCAGCAGCCCAGTCAGGGGACAGGGGAATTCCTACGAGCAGTACTTC	CASSPVRGQGNSYEQYF
.	TRBJ1-2	TRBV2	TRBD1	TGTGCCAGCAGTGGCTACCAGGGGGATGGCTACACCTTC	CASSGYQGDGYTF
.	TRBJ1-3	TRBV5-1	.	TGCGCCAGCAGCCTCACATCCTCTGGAAACACCATATATTTT	CASSLTSSGNTIYF
.	TRBJ2-1	TRBV9	TRBD2	TGTGCCAGCAGCCCTAGCGGAGTCTCCTACAATGAGCAGTTCTTC	CASSPSGVSYNEQFF
.	TRBJ2-7	TRBV5-1	.	TGCGCCAGCAGCTTGGCGGGGGACTCCTACGAGCAGTACTTC	CASSLAGDSYEQYF
.	TRBJ2-7	TRBV9	.	TGTGCCAGCAGCGTAGATGCAAGAGCCTACGAGCAGTACTTC	CASSVDARAYEQYF